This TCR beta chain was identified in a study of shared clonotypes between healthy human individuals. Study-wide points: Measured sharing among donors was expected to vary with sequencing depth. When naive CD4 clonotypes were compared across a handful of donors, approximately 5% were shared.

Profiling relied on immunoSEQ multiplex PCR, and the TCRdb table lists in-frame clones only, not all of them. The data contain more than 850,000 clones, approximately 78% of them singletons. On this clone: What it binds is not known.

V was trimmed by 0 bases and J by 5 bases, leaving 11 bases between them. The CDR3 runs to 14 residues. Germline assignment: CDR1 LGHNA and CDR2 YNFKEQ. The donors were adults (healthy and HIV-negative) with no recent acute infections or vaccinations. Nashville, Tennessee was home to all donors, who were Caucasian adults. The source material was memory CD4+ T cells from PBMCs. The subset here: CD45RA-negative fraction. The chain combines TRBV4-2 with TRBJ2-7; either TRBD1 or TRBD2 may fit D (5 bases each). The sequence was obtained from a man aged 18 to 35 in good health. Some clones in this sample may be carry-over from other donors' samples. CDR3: CASSQDPRGDEQYF. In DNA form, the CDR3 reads TGTGCCAGCAGCCAAGACCCCCGGGGCGACGAGCAGTACTTC.